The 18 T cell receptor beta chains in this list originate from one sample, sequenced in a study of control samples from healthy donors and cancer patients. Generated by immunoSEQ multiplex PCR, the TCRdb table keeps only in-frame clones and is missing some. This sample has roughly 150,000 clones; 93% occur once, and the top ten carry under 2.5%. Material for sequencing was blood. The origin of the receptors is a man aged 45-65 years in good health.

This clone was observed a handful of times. The CDR3 protein is CASSTGRGTGNSPLHF. CDR3 bases: TGTGCCAGCAGCACCGGCCGGGGGACAGGAAATTCACCCCTCCACTTT. The chain recombines TRBV7-9 with TRBJ1-6; 8 bases fit TRBD1. The CDR3 spans 16 residues. Germline CDR1 SEHNR, CDR2 FQNEAQ (reference sequence). V gave up 5 bases and J gave up 7 bases; unmatched junction bases: 10.

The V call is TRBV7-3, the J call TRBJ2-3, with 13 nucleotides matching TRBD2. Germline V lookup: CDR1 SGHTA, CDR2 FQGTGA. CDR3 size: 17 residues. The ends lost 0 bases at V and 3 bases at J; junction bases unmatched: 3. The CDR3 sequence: CASSLTPGLAGTDTQYF. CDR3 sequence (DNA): TGTGCCAGCAGCTTAACCCCGGGACTAGCGGGGACAGATACGCAGTATTTT. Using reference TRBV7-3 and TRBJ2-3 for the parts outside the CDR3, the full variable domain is GAGVSQTPSNKVTEKGKYVELRCDPISGHTALYWYRQSLGQGPEFLIYFQGTGAADDSGLPNDRFFAVRPEGSVSTLKIQRTERGDSAVYLCASSLTPGLAGTDTQYFGPGTRLTVL.

The CDR3 loop reads CASSSTIRTHEQYF. The CDR3 nucleotides read TGCGCCAGCAGCTCTACGATTAGGACCCACGAGCAGTACTTC. The chain uses TRBV5-1 and TRBJ2-7; D not resolved. The CDR3 totals 14 residues. The germline V gene has CDR1 SGHRS and CDR2 YFSETQ. Trimming cost V 3 bases and J 5 bases, with 15 bases left between them. Complete variable domain (other parts from reference TRBV5-1 and TRBJ2-7): KAGVTQTPRYLIKTRGQQVTLSCSPISGHRSVSWYQQTPGQGLQFLFEYFSETQRNKGNFPGRFSGRQFSNSRSEMNVSTLELGDSALYLCASSSTIRTHEQYFGPGTRLTVT.

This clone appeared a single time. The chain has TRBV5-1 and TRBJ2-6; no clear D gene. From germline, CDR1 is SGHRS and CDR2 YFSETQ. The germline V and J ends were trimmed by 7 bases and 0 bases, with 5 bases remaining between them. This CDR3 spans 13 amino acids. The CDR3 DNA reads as TGCGCCAGCTTTATCTCTGGGGCCAACGTCCTGACTTTC. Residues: CASFISGANVLTF.

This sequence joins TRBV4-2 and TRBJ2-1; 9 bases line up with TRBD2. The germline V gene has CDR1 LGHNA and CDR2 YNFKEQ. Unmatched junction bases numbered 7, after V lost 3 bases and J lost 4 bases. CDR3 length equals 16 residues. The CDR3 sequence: CASSQVTSGLYNEQFF. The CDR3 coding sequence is TGTGCCAGCAGCCAGGTCACTAGCGGGCTTTACAATGAGCAGTTCTTC.

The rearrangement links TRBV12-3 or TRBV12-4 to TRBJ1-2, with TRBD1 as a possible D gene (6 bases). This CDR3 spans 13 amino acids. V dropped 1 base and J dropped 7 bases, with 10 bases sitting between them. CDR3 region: CASSLGTVSGYTF. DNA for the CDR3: TGTGCCAGCAGTTTAGGGACAGTCTCTGGCTACACCTTC.

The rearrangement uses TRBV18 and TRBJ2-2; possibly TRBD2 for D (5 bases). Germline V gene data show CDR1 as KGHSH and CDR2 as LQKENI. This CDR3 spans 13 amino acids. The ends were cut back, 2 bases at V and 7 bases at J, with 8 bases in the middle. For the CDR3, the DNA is TGTGCCAGCTCACCAAGCCGGGACGGGGAGCTGTTTTTT. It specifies CASSPSRDGELFF. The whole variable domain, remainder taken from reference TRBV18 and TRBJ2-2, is NAGVMQNPRHLVRRRGQEARLRCSPMKGHSHVYWYRQLPEEGLKFMVYLQKENIIDESGMPKERFSAEFPKEGPSILRIQQVVRGDSAAYFCASSPSRDGELFFGEGSRLTVL.

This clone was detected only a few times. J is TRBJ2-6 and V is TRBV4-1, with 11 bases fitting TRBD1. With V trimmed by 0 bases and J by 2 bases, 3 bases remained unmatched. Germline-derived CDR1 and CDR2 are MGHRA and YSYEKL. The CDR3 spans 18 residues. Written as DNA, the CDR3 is TGCGCCAGCAGCCAAGATGGGGGACAGGGGGCTGGGGCCAACGTCCTGACTTTC. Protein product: CASSQDGGQGAGANVLTF.

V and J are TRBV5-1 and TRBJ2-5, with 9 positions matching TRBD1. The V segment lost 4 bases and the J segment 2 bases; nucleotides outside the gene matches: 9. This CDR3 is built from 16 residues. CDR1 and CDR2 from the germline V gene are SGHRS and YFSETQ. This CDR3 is CASSLRPGQGQETQYF. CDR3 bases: TGCGCCAGCAGCCTTAGACCGGGACAGGGACAAGAGACCCAGTACTTC.

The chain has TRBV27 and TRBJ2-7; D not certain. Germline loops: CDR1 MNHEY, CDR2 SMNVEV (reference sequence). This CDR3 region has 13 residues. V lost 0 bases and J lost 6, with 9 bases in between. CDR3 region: CASSLSSGGEQYF. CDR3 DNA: TGTGCCAGCAGTTTATCTTCCGGTGGCGAGCAGTACTTC.

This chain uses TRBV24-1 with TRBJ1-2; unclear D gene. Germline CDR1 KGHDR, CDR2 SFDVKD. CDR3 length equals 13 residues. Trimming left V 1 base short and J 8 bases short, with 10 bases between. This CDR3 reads CATSDFIGGGYTF. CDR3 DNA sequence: TGTGCCACCAGTGATTTTATCGGTGGCGGCTACACCTTC.

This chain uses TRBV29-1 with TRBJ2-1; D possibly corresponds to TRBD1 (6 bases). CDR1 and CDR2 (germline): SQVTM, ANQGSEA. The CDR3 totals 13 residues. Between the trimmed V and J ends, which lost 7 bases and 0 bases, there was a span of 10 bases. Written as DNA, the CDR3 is TGCAGCGGGGCGACAGGCTCCTACAATGAGCAGTTCTTC. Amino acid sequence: CSGATGSYNEQFF.

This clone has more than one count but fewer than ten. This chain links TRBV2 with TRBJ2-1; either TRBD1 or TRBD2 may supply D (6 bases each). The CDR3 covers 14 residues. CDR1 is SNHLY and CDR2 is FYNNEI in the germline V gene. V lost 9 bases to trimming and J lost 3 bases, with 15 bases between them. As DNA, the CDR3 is TGTGCCAGTAGGGGGACTCTAGACTACAATGAGCAGTTCTTC. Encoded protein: CASRGTLDYNEQFF.

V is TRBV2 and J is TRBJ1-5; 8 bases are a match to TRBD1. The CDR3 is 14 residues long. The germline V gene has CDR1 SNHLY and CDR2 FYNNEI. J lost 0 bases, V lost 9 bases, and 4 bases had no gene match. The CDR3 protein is CARGDRSSNQPQHF. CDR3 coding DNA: TGTGCCAGAGGGGACAGGAGTAGCAATCAGCCCCAGCATTTT.

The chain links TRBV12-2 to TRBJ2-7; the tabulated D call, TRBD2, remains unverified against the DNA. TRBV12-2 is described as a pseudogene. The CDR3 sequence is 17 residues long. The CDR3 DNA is TGTGCAAGTCGCCCAAGGGGGACTAGCGGGAACTCCTACGAGCAGTACTTC. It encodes CASRPRGTSGNSYEQYF.

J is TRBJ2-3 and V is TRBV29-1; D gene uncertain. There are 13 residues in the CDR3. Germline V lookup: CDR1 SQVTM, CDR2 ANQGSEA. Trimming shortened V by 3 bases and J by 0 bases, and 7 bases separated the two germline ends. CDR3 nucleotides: TGCAGCGTTGAGTTAGCTAGCACAGATACGCAGTATTTT. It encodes CSVELASTDTQYF.

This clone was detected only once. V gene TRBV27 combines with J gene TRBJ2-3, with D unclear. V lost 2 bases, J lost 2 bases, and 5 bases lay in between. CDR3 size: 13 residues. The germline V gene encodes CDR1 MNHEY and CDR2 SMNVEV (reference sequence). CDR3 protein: CASSLLDTDTQYF. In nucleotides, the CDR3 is TGTGCCAGCAGTTTACTAGACACAGATACGCAGTATTTT.

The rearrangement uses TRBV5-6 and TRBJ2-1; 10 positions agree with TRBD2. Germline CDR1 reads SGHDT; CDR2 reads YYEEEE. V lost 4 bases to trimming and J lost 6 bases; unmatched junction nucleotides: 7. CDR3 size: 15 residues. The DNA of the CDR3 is TGTGCCAGCAGCCAGGGACTAGCGTTAGGCAATGAGCAGTTCTTC. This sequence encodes CASSQGLALGNEQFF.